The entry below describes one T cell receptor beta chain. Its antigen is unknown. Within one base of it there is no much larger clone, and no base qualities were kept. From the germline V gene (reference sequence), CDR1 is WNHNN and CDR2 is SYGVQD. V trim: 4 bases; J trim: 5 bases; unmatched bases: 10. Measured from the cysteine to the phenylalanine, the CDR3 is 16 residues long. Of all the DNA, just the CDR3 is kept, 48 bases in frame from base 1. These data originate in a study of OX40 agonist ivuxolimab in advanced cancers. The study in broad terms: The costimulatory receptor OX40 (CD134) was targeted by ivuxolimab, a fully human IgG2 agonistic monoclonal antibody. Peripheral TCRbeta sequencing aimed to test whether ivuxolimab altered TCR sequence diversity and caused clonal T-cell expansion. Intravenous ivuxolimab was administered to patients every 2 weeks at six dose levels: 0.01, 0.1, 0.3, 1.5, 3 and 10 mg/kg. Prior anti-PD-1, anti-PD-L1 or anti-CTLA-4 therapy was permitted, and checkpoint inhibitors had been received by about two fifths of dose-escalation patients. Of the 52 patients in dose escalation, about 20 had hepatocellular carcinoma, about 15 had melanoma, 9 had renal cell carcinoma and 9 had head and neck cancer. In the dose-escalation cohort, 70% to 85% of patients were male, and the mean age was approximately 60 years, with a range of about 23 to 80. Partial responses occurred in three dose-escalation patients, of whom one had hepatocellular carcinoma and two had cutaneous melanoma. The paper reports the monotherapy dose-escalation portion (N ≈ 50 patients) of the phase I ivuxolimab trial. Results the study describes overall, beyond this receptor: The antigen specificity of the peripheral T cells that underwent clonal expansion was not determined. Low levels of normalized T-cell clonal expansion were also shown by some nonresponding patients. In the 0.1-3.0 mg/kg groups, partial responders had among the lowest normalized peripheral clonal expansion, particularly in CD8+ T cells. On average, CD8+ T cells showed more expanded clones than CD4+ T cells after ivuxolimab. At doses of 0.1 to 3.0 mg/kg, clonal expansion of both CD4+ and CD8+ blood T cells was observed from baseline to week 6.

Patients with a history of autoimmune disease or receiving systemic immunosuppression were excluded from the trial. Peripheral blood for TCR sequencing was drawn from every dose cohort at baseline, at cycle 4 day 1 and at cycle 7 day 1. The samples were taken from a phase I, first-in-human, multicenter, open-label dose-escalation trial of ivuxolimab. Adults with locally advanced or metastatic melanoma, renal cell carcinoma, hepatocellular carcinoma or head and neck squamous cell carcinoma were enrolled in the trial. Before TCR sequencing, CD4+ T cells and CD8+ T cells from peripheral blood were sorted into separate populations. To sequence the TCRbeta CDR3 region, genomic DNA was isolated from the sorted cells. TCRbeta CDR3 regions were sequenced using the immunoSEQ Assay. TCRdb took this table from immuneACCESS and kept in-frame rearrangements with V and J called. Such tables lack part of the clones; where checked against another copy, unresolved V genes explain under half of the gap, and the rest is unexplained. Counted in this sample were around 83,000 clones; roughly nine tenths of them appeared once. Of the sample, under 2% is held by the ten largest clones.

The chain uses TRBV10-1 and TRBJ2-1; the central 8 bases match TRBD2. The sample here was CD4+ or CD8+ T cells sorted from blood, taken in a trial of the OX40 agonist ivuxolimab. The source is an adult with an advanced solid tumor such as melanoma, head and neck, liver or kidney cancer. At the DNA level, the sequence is TGCGCCAGCAGTGGGGGGAAGCGGGAGTGGGACAATGAGCAGTTCTTC. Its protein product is CASSGGKREWDNEQFF.